This T cell receptor (beta chain) was documented in a study of T cell responses to AZD1222 COVID-19 vaccine. Study-wide results and caveats: Targeting of unmutated variant regions was reportedly seen in nearly half of spike-specific TCRs. Increased Spike-specific TCR breadth and depth were observed after two AZD1222 doses.

CDR1 and CDR2 from the germline V gene are MNHNS and SASEGT. The V end was cut by 4 bases, the J end by 4 bases, with 17 bases between. The CDR3 has 16 amino acids. The method was immunoSEQ multiplex PCR; TCRdb's version includes in-frame clones alone and lacks a portion of them. Here the sample spans 95,000 to 150,000 clones, under 95% being singletons. As for this clone: Its specificity is not known.

The receptor was derived from an adult in good health. Material: peripheral blood, obtained on day 0 of AZD1222 vaccination. This rearrangement joins TRBV6-1 to TRBJ1-3; unclear D gene. This CDR3 is CASSGLGGLLGNTIYF. The CDR3 DNA follows: TGTGCCAGCAGTGGCCTAGGCGGCCTTTTGGGAAACACCATATATTTT.